Listed here are 9 T cell receptor beta chains from one sample, sequenced in a study of blood T cell repertoires in COVID-19. TCRdb's table, derived via immunoSEQ multiplex PCR, lists solely in-frame clones and lacks some. This sample has approximately 200,000 clones, with around three quarters found just once. Sequencing input: peripheral blood. The source of these receptors is a man aged 55 to 70 with active or convalescent COVID-19.

V gene TRBV11-2 combines with J gene TRBJ1-1; no reliable D call. This CDR3 spans 13 amino acids. The V gene lost 4 bases and the J gene lost 6 bases, with 12 bases spanning the gap. Germline V gene data show CDR1 as SGHAT and CDR2 as FQNNGV. The CDR3: CASSSAGVSEAFF. CDR3 nucleotide sequence: TGTGCCAGCAGCTCCGCGGGAGTATCTGAAGCTTTCTTT.

The CDR3 DNA follows: TGTGCCAGCAGCCGCCCCGGAGTGGACACTGAAGCTTTCTTT. It specifies CASSRPGVDTEAFF. This sequence joins TRBV28 and TRBJ1-1; no clear D gene. Germline assignment: CDR1 MDHEN and CDR2 SYDVKM. The V end lost 6 bases, the J end lost 3 bases, and 14 bases lay between the germline ends. This CDR3 has 14 amino acids.

Regarding this clone: Mismatch with germline at one junction end may stem from a read error. This rearrangement joins TRBV10-3 to TRBJ2-1; a possible D gene is TRBD1 (6 bases). From germline, CDR1 is ENHRY and CDR2 SYGVKD. This CDR3 contains 16 residues. The CDR3 loop is CTIRGPAPEAYNEQFF. The CDR3 DNA sequence: TGTACCATCAGGGGCCCGGCCCCGGAAGCCTACAATGAGCAGTTCTTC.

This chain uses TRBV6-6 with TRBJ1-4; 7 positions agree with TRBD1. Trimming cost V 9 bases and J 8 bases; bases outside gene matches: 12. The CDR3 is 14 amino acids. Germline V gene data show CDR1 as MNHNY and CDR2 as SVGAGI (reference sequence). CDR3 sequence reads: CASQEGAVGEKLFF. DNA for the CDR3: TGTGCCAGTCAGGAGGGGGCGGTTGGAGAAAAACTGTTTTTT.

The genes are TRBV3-1 (or the pseudogene TRBV3-2) and TRBJ2-5; 9 nucleotides line up with TRBD1. This CDR3 is 18 amino acids long. The J segment lost 3 bases and the V segment lost 4 bases, leaving 15 bases of the junction unmatched. Germline CDR1 and CDR2: LGHDT and YNNKEL (reference sequence). Here the CDR3 reads CASSPRVRRQGDEETQYF. The CDR3 DNA reads as TGTGCCAGCAGCCCCCGGGTAAGAAGACAGGGGGATGAAGAGACCCAGTACTTC.

CDR3 nucleotides: TGTGCCAGACAGAAATCCGGACTCCCTCAAGAGACCCAGTACTTC. This encodes CARQKSGLPQETQYF. The chain couples TRBV19 to TRBJ2-5, with D perhaps matching TRBD2 (5 bases). Germline V lookup: CDR1 LNHDA, CDR2 SQIVND (reference sequence). Trimming shortened V by 9 bases and J by 2 bases, and 19 bases separated the two germline ends. The CDR3 consists of 15 residues.

The chain combines TRBV6-5 with TRBJ2-2; a possible D gene is TRBD1 (6 bases). The CDR3 consists of 16 residues. The germline gives CDR1 MNHEY, CDR2 SVGAGI. The germline V and J ends were trimmed by 3 bases and 4 bases, with 15 bases remaining between them. CDR3 sequence reads: CASSYKLGAATGELFF. The CDR3 region has the DNA TGTGCCAGCAGTTATAAACTGGGGGCTGCCACCGGGGAGCTGTTTTTT.

This clone was counted once. The chain has TRBV5-1 and TRBJ2-1; 9 bases agree with TRBD2. V was clipped by 7 bases and J by 1 base; unmatched bases: 9. Germline V gene data show CDR1 as SGHRS and CDR2 as YFSETQ. There are 16 residues in the CDR3. CDR3: CASGRGGRGSYNEQFF. CDR3 DNA: TGCGCCAGCGGCCGGGGCGGGAGGGGGTCCTACAATGAGCAGTTCTTC.

This clone was detected only once. The chain joins TRBV7-8 to TRBJ2-7, with TRBD1 matching over 8 bases. V gave up 3 bases and J gave up 4 bases; unmatched junction bases: 8. The V gene's germline CDR1 is SGHVS and CDR2 FQNEAQ. The CDR3 is 15 amino acids. CDR3 amino acids: CASSLAGGIVYEQYF. The CDR3 nucleotides read TGTGCCAGCAGCTTGGCAGGGGGCATTGTATACGAGCAGTACTTC.